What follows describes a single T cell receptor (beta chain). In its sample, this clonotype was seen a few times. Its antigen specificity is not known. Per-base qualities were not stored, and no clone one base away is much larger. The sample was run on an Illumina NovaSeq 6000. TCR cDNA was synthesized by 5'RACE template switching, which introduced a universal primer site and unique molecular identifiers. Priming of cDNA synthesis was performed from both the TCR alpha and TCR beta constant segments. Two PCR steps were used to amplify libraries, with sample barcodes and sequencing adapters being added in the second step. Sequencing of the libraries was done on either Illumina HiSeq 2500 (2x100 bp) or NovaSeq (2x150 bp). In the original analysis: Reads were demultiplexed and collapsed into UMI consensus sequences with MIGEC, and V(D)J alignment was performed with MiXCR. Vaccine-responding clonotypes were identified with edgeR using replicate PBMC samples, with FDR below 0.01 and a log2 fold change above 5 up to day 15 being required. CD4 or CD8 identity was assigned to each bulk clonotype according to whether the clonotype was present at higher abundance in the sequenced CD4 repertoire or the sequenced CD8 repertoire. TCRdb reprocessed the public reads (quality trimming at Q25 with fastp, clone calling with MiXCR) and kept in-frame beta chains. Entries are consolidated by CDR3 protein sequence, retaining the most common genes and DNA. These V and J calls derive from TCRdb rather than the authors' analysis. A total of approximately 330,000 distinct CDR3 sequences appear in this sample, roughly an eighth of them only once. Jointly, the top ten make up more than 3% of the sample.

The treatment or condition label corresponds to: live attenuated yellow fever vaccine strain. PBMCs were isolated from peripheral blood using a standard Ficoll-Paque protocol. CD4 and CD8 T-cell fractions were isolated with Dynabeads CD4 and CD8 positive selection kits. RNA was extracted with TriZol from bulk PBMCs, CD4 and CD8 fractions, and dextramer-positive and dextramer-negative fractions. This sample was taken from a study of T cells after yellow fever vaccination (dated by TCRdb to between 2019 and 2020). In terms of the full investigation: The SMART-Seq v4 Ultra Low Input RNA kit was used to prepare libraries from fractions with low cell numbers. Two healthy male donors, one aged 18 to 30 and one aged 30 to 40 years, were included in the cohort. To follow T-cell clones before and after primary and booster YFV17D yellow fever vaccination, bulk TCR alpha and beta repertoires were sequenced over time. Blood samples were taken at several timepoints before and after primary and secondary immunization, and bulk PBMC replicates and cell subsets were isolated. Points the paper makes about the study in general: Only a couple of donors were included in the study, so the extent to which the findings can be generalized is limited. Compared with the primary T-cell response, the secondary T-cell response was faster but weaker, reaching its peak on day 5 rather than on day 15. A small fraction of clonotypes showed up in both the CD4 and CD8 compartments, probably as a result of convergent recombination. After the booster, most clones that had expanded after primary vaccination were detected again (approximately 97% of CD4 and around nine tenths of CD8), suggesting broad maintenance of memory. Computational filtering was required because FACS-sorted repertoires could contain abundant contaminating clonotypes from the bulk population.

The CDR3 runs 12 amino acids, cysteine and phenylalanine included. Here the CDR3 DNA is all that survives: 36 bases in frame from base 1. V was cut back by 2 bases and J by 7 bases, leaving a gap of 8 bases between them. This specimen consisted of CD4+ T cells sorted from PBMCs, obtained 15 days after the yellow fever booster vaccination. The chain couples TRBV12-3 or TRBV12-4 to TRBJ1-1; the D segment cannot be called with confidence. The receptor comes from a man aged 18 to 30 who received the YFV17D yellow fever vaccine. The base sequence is TGTGCCAGCAGTTTATATCGGGGTGAAGCTTTCTTT. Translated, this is CASSLYRGEAFF.